A selection of T cell receptor beta chains follows, all from one sample in a study of T cells in Graves' hyperthyroidism and ophthalmopathy. TCRdb called the multiplex PCR reads again in MiXCR, with one record for every CDR3 protein. The table lists a few hundred thousand distinct CDR3 sequences, approximately 44% of them singletons, with around 7.7% in the top ten. The sequencing input was peripheral blood or thyroid tissue (not recorded which). All receptors come from a woman in her late teens or twenties with Graves' hyperthyroidism. Both conserved end residues are part of each CDR3. D genes are given only for firm matches. Only part of the rows carry a size: once, few, many, or a class if the clone is expanded.

TRBJ2-2 few TRBV5-1 TRBD2 TGCGCCAGCAGCTTACTAGCGGGAGATTCCGGGGAGCTGTTTTTT CASSLLAGDSGELFF
TRBJ2-7 many TRBV4-1 TRBD2 TGCGCCAGCAGCCAAAACCCCCACGGACTAGCGGGGGAGCAGTACTTC CASSQNPHGLAGEQYF
TRBJ2-7 many TRBV10-3 TRBD2 TGTGCCATCAGTGGGACTAGCGGCTCCTACGAGCAGTACTTC CAISGTSGSYEQYF
TRBJ2-2 NA TRBV7-2 TRBD1 TGTGCCAGCAGCTTGGACAGGGACTCTCTGAACACCGGGGAGCTGTTTTTT CASSLDRDSLNTGELFF
TRBJ2-3 NA TRBV5-4 TRBD2 TGTGCCAGCAGCTTGAATCAACTAGCGGGAGGAGATACGCAGTATTTT CASSLNQLAGGDTQYF
TRBJ2-7 many TRBV24-1 NA TGTGCCACCAGTGTGACAGGCCTGAAGGAGCAGTACTTC CATSVTGLKEQYF
TRBJ2-1 few TRBV7-9 NA TGTGCCAGCAGCCCAACGAGGGAGATGGTAACTCAGGACAATGAGCAGTTCTTC CASSPTREMVTQDNEQFF
TRBJ2-1 few TRBV29-1 TRBD1 TGCAGCGGGACAGGGGGCTACAATGAGCAGTTCTTC CSGTGGYNEQFF
TRBJ1-4 many TRBV29-1 TRBD1 TGCAGCGTTGATCAAGGGGGCGGTGAAAAACTGTTTTTT CSVDQGGGEKLFF
TRBJ2-1 few TRBV7-2 TRBD1 TGTGCCAGCAGCCGCCCCGGGACAGCCCCCGGAGGCTCCTACAATGAGCAGTTCTTC CASSRPGTAPGGSYNEQFF
TRBJ2-2 NA TRBV11-2 NA TGTGCCAGCAGCTTATGGTCGAACACCGGGGAGCTGTTTTTT CASSLWSNTGELFF
TRBJ1-2 NA TRBV19 TRBD1 TGTGCCAGCGGCTACAGGGGCGGTTACACCTTC CASGYRGGYTF
TRBJ2-2 many TRBV24-1 TRBD1 TGTGCCACCAGTGATGTGGGACAGGAAGTGCCCGGGGAGCTGTTTTTT CATSDVGQEVPGELFF
TRBJ2-1 NA TRBV20-1 TRBD2 TGCAGTGAGGCTAGCGGACCCTACAATGAGCAGTTCTTC CSEASGPYNEQFF
TRBJ1-5 once TRBV7-9 NA TGTGCCAGCAGCTTAACGTACAGGGAGAGACCCCAGCATTTT CASSLTYRERPQHF
TRBJ1-1 few TRBV12-3/TRBV12-4 TRBD1 TGTGCCAGCAGTTTCGGGTCAGGGGGGAACACTGAAGCTTTCTTT CASSFGSGGNTEAFF
TRBJ2-1 NA TRBV20-1 TRBD2 TGCAGTGCTCCTAGCGGGAGAGGGAATGAGCAGTTCTTC CSAPSGRGNEQFF
TRBJ2-7 many TRBV9 NA TGTGCCAGCAGCGTCGGCGGTCTTATTCGGGACGAGCAGTACTTC CASSVGGLIRDEQYF
TRBJ1-6 NA TRBV2 NA TGTGCCAGCAGTTACTCGACAACGAGCTCCTATAATTCACCCCTCCACTTT CASSYSTTSSYNSPLHF